Presented here are 2 T cell receptor beta chains from one specimen sequenced in a study of T cells after posttransplantation cyclophosphamide. Repertoires were generated with immunoSEQ multiplex PCR, while TCRdb's copy carries only in-frame clones and drops some. This sample includes thousands of clones with no singletons; its ten biggest clones take up about 5.5%. Busulfan-fludarabine conditioning, marrow transplant, and cyclophosphamide on days +3 and +4 were administered. The sample was PBMCs, taken after allogeneic stem cell transplant with posttransplant cyclophosphamide. The receptors come from a young adult male patient who received an allogeneic stem cell transplant from an unrelated donor, was CMV-positive, and had acute and chronic GVHD. The graft donor may have given rise to some T cells.

This clone occurred many times. The V call is TRBV4-1, the J call TRBJ2-5, with D possibly TRBD2 on 6 matching bases. The CDR3 totals 17 residues. Per germline, CDR1 MGHRA and CDR2 YSYEKL. Trimming took off 3 bases at V and 5 bases at J, with 22 bases between the two ends. CDR3 sequence: CASSHAGTSTTAETQYF. The CDR3 nucleotides are TGCGCCAGCAGCCACGCCGGGACTTCGACCACGGCTGAGACCCAGTACTTC.

This clone was counted at least ten times. The chain is built from TRBV5-1 and TRBJ2-1; D not certain. V was cut by 6 bases and J by 5 bases, with 9 bases left in between. The CDR3 spans 12 residues. Germline CDR1 reads SGHRS; CDR2 reads YFSETQ. The CDR3 DNA reads as TGCGCCAGCAATGAGTATGACAATGAGCAGTTCTTC. Translation: CASNEYDNEQFF.